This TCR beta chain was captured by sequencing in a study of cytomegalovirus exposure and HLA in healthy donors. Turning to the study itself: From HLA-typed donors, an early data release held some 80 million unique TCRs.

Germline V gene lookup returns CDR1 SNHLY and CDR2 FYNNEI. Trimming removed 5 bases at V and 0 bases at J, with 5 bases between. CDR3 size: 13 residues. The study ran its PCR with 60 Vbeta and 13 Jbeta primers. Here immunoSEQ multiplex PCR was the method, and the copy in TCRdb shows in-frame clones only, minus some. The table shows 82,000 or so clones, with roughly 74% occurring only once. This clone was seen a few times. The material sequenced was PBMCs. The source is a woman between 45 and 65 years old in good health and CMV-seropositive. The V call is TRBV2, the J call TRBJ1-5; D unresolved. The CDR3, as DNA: TGTGCCAGCAGTCAAAATAGCAATCAGCCCCAGCATTTT. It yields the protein CASSQNSNQPQHF. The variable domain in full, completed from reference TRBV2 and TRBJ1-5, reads EPEVTQTPSHQVTQMGQEVILRCVPISNHLYFYWYRQILGQKVEFLVSFYNNEISEKSEIFDDQFSVERPDGSNFTLKIRSTKLEDSAMYFCASSQNSNQPQHFGDGTRLSIL.